Listed here are 9 T cell receptor beta chains from one sample, sequenced in a study of cytomegalovirus exposure and HLA in healthy donors. Produced via immunoSEQ multiplex PCR; TCRdb's table is partial and in-frame only. The sample yields about 150,000 clones, approximately 86% seen once. Sequences were obtained from PBMCs. The receptors were sampled from a human donor in good health.

The chain combines TRBV15 with TRBJ2-6; D may be TRBD2 (7 bases). This CDR3 contains 18 residues. Germline V gene lookup returns CDR1 LNHNV and CDR2 YYDKDF (reference sequence). Trimming cost V 4 bases and J 2 bases, with 18 bases left between them. DNA for the CDR3: TGTGCCACCAGCATACCAAATGGGGGGGCTGCTGGGGCCAACGTCCTGACTTTC. It codes for CATSIPNGGAAGANVLTF.

The chain has TRBV5-1 and TRBJ1-2, with D hard to call. Germline lookup yields CDR1 SGHRS and CDR2 YFSETQ. The CDR3 length is 16 residues. Trimming removed 0 bases from V and 7 bases from J, with 19 bases in between. The CDR3, as DNA: TGCGCCAGCAGCTTGGGGTCCGGGGTATTGACCTCTGGCTACACCTTC. Translation gives CASSLGSGVLTSGYTF.

CDR3 region: CASSIRTGRMNTEAFF. CDR3 bases: TGTGCCAGTAGCATAAGGACAGGGCGGATGAACACTGAAGCTTTCTTT. The chain uses TRBV19 and TRBJ1-1, with 8 bases lining up with TRBD1. V was pared by 6 bases and J by 0 bases, with 9 bases of the junction left unmatched. The CDR3 length is 16 residues. Per germline, CDR1 LNHDA and CDR2 SQIVND (reference sequence).

The CDR3 sequence is CASSLVGGGNQPQHF. CDR3 bases: TGTGCCAGCAGCTTAGTTGGGGGGGGCAATCAGCCCCAGCATTTT. This rearrangement joins TRBV7-6 to TRBJ1-5, with TRBD1 as a possible D gene (5 bases). Germline values: CDR1 SGHVS, CDR2 FNYEAQ. CDR3 size: 15 residues. The ends were cut back, 1 base at V and 2 bases at J, with 9 bases in the middle.

The V gene is TRBV5-1, the J gene TRBJ1-4; D might be TRBD1 (5 bases). Trimming stripped 1 base from V and 0 bases from J, with 10 bases between. The CDR3 has 16 amino acids. Germline V CDR1 and CDR2: SGHRS, YFSETQ. CDR3 loop: CASSLIAGSTNEKLFF. The CDR3 nucleotides read TGCGCCAGCAGCTTGATTGCAGGGTCAACTAATGAAAAACTGTTTTTT.

The rearrangement uses TRBV10-3 and TRBJ2-7, with 7 bases fitting TRBD1. The CDR3 totals 14 residues. The germline CDR1 and CDR2 sequences are ENHRY and SYGVKD. The V and J ends lost 3 bases and 5 bases, in that order; junction bases with no gene match: 7. The CDR3 sequence: CAISDHAGGNEQYF. CDR3 in DNA: TGTGCCATCAGTGATCATGCAGGGGGAAACGAGCAGTACTTC.

This chain links TRBV27 with TRBJ2-5; 13 positions match TRBD2. The germline gives CDR1 MNHEY, CDR2 SMNVEV (reference sequence). This CDR3 contains 16 residues. Trimming removed 4 bases from V and 5 bases from J; junction bases left unmatched: 7. CDR3 sequence (DNA): TGTGCCAGCAGTTCCACTAGCGGGAGGGCCTGGGAGACCCAGTACTTC. It translates to CASSSTSGRAWETQYF.

This rearrangement joins TRBV7-8 to TRBJ2-1, with 7 bases that match TRBD2. The CDR3 contains 13 residues. Germline CDR1 SGHVS, CDR2 FQNEAQ. With 4 bases clipped from V and 3 bases from J, the junction kept 0 bases outside the gene matches. The CDR3 bases are TGTGCCAGCAGCTGGGACTACTACAATGAGCAGTTCTTC. Its translation is CASSWDYYNEQFF.

J is TRBJ1-1 and V is TRBV5-4; D unresolved. V was trimmed by 0 bases and J by 2 bases, leaving 5 bases between them. The CDR3 is made up of 13 amino acids. Germline lookup yields CDR1 SGHNT and CDR2 YYREEE (reference sequence). The CDR3 protein is CASSLAVNTEAFF. The CDR3 DNA is TGTGCCAGCAGCTTGGCAGTAAACACTGAAGCTTTCTTT. The full variable domain, its missing parts supplied by reference TRBV5-4 and TRBJ1-1, is ETGVTQSPTHLIKTRGQQVTLRCSSQSGHNTVSWYQQALGQGPQFIFQYYREEENGRGNFPPRFSGLQFPNYSSELNVNALELDDSALYLCASSLAVNTEAFFGQGTRLTVV.